This T cell receptor (beta chain) stems from a study of blood T cell repertoires in COVID-19. TCRdb's copy holds only in-frame clones and misses some; the assay was immunoSEQ multiplex PCR. The sample yields fewer than 65,000 clones, 65% to 90% seen once. Between the trimmed V and J ends, which lost 5 bases and 1 base, there was a span of 18 bases. CDR1 and CDR2 from the germline V gene are SGHVS and FQNEAQ. CDR3 size: 16 residues. The receptor was isolated from a man between 60 and 75 years old with acute or convalescent COVID-19. This sequence joins TRBV7-8 and TRBJ2-7; weak D call: TRBD2 (6 bases). The sequencing input was peripheral blood. CDR3: CASSTRYTGVSYEQYF. CDR3 coding DNA: TGTGCCAGCAGCACCCGGTACACGGGGGTATCCTACGAGCAGTACTTC.